The entry below gives a single T cell receptor (beta chain) sequence along with its context. Its antigen is unknown. The data derive from a study of PD-1 blockade in classical Hodgkin lymphoma. About the research overall: Nivolumab was given intravenously to patients at 3 mg/kg every 2 weeks.

Produced via immunoSEQ multiplex PCR; TCRdb's table is partial and in-frame only. The sample includes approximately 150,000 clones, 78% of them seen just once. There was relapse after autologous stem cell transplantation in every patient, and there was variation in brentuximab vedotin exposure. Study findings and constraints: The study found complete responders had baseline diversity similar to newly diagnosed patients. When nivolumab was started under 1 year after ASCT, patients were excluded.

The germline V gene has CDR1 SGHAT and CDR2 FQNNGV. The trim removed 0 bases at V and 3 bases at J, leaving 11 bases unmatched. This CDR3 contains 17 residues. The specimen comprised peripheral blood mononuclear cells (PBMCs), sampled before the second cycle of nivolumab. This sequence originates from a human donor with classical Hodgkin lymphoma. J is TRBJ2-7 and V is TRBV11-2, with TRBD1 matching over 7 bases. CDR3 coding DNA: TGTGCCAGCAGCTTAGATCGTTCGGAGACAGGGTTCTACGAGCAGTACTTC. The encoded protein is CASSLDRSETGFYEQYF.